Presented here are 31 T cell receptor beta chains from one specimen sequenced in a study of cytomegalovirus exposure and HLA in healthy donors. The PCR had 60 Vbeta and 13 Jbeta primers. Assay: immunoSEQ multiplex PCR; the TCRdb copy retains only in-frame clones and omits some. The repertoire consists of some 160,000 clones, with over 70% occurring once and the leading ten covering more than 5.5%. Specimen: PBMCs. These receptors were obtained from a man in his forties in good health and CMV-seronegative.

This clone was recorded only once. The chain links TRBV27 to TRBJ1-2; D not resolved. Germline assignment: CDR1 MNHEY and CDR2 SMNVEV (reference sequence). The CDR3 spans 13 residues. Trimming cost V 5 bases and J 4 bases, with 11 bases left between them. In DNA, the CDR3 is TGTGCCAGCAGTGCGGGAAGCCTCTATGGCTACACCTTC. It yields the protein CASSAGSLYGYTF.

In nucleotides, the CDR3 is TGCGCCAGCAGCTTGGAGGCGCGGGGGGGGAATGAGCAGTTCTTC. Translated, it gives CASSLEARGGNEQFF. This chain joins TRBV5-1 and TRBJ2-1, with 9 bases that match TRBD2. Germline V gene sequence: CDR1 SGHRS, CDR2 YFSETQ. The CDR3 consists of 15 residues. J gave up 7 bases and V 0 bases, and 5 bases lay outside the gene matches.

The chain is built from TRBV5-1 and TRBJ2-3; perhaps TRBD2 as D (5 bases). V lost 2 bases and J lost 6, with 13 bases in between. CDR3 length equals 14 residues. Germline V gives CDR1 SGHRS, CDR2 YFSETQ. CDR3 amino acids: CASSLLGLQDTQYF. CDR3 coding DNA: TGCGCCAGCAGCTTACTAGGACTGCAGGATACGCAGTATTTT.

This chain uses TRBV4-2 with TRBJ1-1, with unresolved D. V was pared by 0 bases and J by 0 bases, with 8 bases between. CDR3 length equals 15 residues. The germline CDR1 and CDR2 sequences are LGHNA and YNFKEQ. The CDR3 region is CASSQEGGMNTEAFF. In DNA form, the CDR3 reads TGTGCCAGCAGCCAAGAGGGAGGGATGAACACTGAAGCTTTCTTT.

This chain links TRBV7-2 with TRBJ2-3; the match to TRBD2 covers 8 bases. V gave up 5 bases and J gave up 14 bases; unmatched junction bases: 9. The CDR3 totals 12 residues. Germline V gene lookup returns CDR1 SGHTA and CDR2 FQGNSA. The CDR3 sequence is CASSTLAGHRYF. The CDR3 bases are TGTGCCAGCAGCACTTTAGCGGGGCATCGGTATTTT.

The V call is TRBV29-1, the J call TRBJ2-5; the match to TRBD1 covers 10 bases. The better agreement between TRBJ2-7 and the DNA end casts doubt on the J call. This CDR3 spans 14 amino acids. In germline, CDR1 is SQVTM, CDR2 ANQGSEA. DNA for the CDR3: TGCAGCGCACGTCCGGGACAGGGGATCTACGAGCAGTACTTC. Encoded protein: CSARPGQGIYEQYF.

This clone has just one count. The rearrangement joins TRBV14 to TRBJ2-3; D is perhaps TRBD2 (5 bases). Germline loops: CDR1 SGHDN, CDR2 FVKESK. The CDR3 extends over 15 amino acids. V gave up 1 base and J gave up 8 bases, with 16 bases separating them. In DNA, the CDR3 is TGTGCCAGCAGCCAAGCACGGCTAGCTGCCAGTACGCAGTATTTT. Protein sequence: CASSQARLAASTQYF.

The V and J genes are TRBV21-1 and TRBJ2-3; whether TRBD2, the table's D call, matches the DNA was not checked. TRBV21-1 is described as a pseudogene. The CDR3 contains 19 residues. The CDR3 spells CASSKELAGDTPRKDTQYF. The CDR3 nucleotides are TGTGCCAGCAGCAAAGAACTAGCGGGGGATACTCCCCGTAAGGATACGCAGTATTTT.

V usage is TRBV21-1 and J usage is TRBJ1-5; TRBD1, the table's D call, was not compared with the DNA. TRBV21-1 is listed as a pseudogene. The CDR3 has 20 residues. CDR3 sequence: CASSKEGALDGVVSNQPQHF. The CDR3 bases are TGTGCCAGCAGCAAAGAGGGGGCACTCGATGGGGTTGTCAGCAATCAGCCCCAGCATTTT.

The CDR3 DNA is TGTGCTAGTGGTGGAGGGCGTGAAGCTTTCTTT. It is translated as CASGGGREAFF. This sequence joins TRBV12-5 and TRBJ1-1, with no clear D. Trimming took off 5 bases at V and 7 bases at J, with 8 bases between the two ends. CDR3 size: 11 residues. CDR1 LGHNT and CDR2 FRNRAP come from the germline V gene. The entire variable domain, with the rest obtained from reference TRBV12-5 and TRBJ1-1, is as follows: DARVTQTPRHKVTEMGQEVTMRCQPILGHNTVFWYRQTMMQGLELLAYFRNRAPLDDSGMPKDRFSAEMPDATLATLKIQPSEPRDSAVYFCASGGGREAFFGQGTRLTVV.

The gene calls are TRBV27 and TRBJ1-1, with a tentative D call TRBD1 (6 bases). The ends were cut back, 6 bases at V and 6 bases at J, with 23 bases in the middle. Germline V gene data show CDR1 as MNHEY and CDR2 as SMNVEV (reference sequence). The CDR3 is 16 residues long. The CDR3 DNA follows: TGTGCCAGCAGCTTAGGAGTAACAGGGCTGGAGGCTGAAGCTTTCTTT. Translating gives CASSLGVTGLEAEAFF.

The chain joins TRBV7-9 to TRBJ1-5; unclear D gene. V dropped 4 bases and J dropped 4 bases, with 8 bases sitting between them. This CDR3 has 13 residues. Germline values: CDR1 SEHNR, CDR2 FQNEAQ (reference sequence). CDR3 sequence: CASSSEGNQPQHF. The CDR3 DNA follows: TGTGCCAGCAGCTCGGAGGGTAATCAGCCCCAGCATTTT.

Here the CDR3 DNA reads TGTGCCTGGAGTGTCGGGGGAACTAACTATGGCTACACCTTC. This gives the protein CAWSVGGTNYGYTF. The rearrangement joins TRBV30 to TRBJ1-2; a possible D gene is TRBD1 (5 bases). With 0 bases removed from V and 0 bases from J, the gap between germline ends came to 8 bases. The CDR3 length is 14 residues. Germline V gives CDR1 GTSNPN, CDR2 SVGIG (reference sequence).

There are a few counts of this clone. The chain uses TRBV7-2 and TRBJ2-5, with 7 positions matching TRBD2. Germline trimming cut 6 bases from V and 3 bases from J; bases unmatched to any gene: 7. The CDR3 totals 14 residues. Germline CDR1 and CDR2: SGHTA and FQGNSA. CDR3 loop: CASRPGGREETQYF. As DNA, the CDR3 is TGTGCCAGCAGACCGGGTGGGAGGGAAGAGACCCAGTACTTC. The entire variable domain, with the rest obtained from reference TRBV7-2 and TRBJ2-5, is as follows: GAGVSQSPSNKVTEKGKDVELRCDPISGHTALYWYRQSLGQGLEFLIYFQGNSAPDKSGLPSDRFSAERTGGSVSTLTIQRTQQEDSAVYLCASRPGGREETQYFGPGTRLLVL.

The chain links TRBV19 to TRBJ2-5; 9 nucleotides line up with TRBD1. Matching the DNA end better, TRBJ2-7 makes the J call doubtful. The CDR3 loop spans 14 amino acids. From germline, CDR1 is LNHDA and CDR2 SQIVND (reference sequence). Here the CDR3 reads CASSIGTGSYEQYF. CDR3 nucleotide sequence: TGTGCCAGTAGTATTGGGACAGGGTCCTACGAGCAGTACTTC.

This clone was detected only once. The V and J genes are TRBV11-3 and TRBJ2-5, with 8 bases that match TRBD2. CDR1 and CDR2 from the germline V gene are SGHNT and YENEEA. The CDR3 has 19 residues. J gave up 5 bases and V 1 base, and 18 bases lay outside the gene matches. Here the CDR3 DNA reads TGTGCCAGCAGCTTAGCCTTTGGAGCGGGAGTCGCTACGCGGGAGACCCAGTACTTC. The encoded protein is CASSLAFGAGVATRETQYF.

Written as DNA, the CDR3 is TGTGCCCTACGTTCCGCGAGGACAGGAGATGGCTACACCTTC. Its protein product is CALRSARTGDGYTF. The chain employs TRBV28 and TRBJ1-2, with TRBD1 matching 7 bases. Germline CDR1 MDHEN, CDR2 SYDVKM. The V and J ends lost 11 bases and 6 bases, in that order; junction bases with no gene match: 15. CDR3 length: 14 residues.

The V and J genes are TRBV7-9 and TRBJ1-5; no firm D call. The V and J ends lost 4 bases and 4 bases respectively, with 11 bases between them. The CDR3 is 14 residues long. The germline gives CDR1 SEHNR, CDR2 FQNEAQ (reference sequence). CDR3 bases: TGTGCCAGCAGCTCAGGAGGTGGAAATCAGCCCCAGCATTTT. Translating gives CASSSGGGNQPQHF. The variable domain in full, completed from reference TRBV7-9 and TRBJ1-5, reads DTGVSQNPRHKITKRGQNVTFRCDPISEHNRLYWYRQTLGQGPEFLTYFQNEAQLEKSRLLSDRFSAERPKGSFSTLEIQRTEQGDSAMYLCASSSGGGNQPQHFGDGTRLSIL.

The chain uses TRBV4-1 and TRBJ2-7; TRBD1 matches at 9 bases. CDR1 is MGHRA and CDR2 is YSYEKL in the germline V gene. The trim removed 3 bases at V and 4 bases at J, leaving 4 bases unmatched. This CDR3 contains 14 residues. In nucleotides, the CDR3 is TGCGCCAGCAGCCAGGACAGGGGTTTGTACGAGCAGTACTTC. Its protein is CASSQDRGLYEQYF.

The sample holds a few counts of this clone. J is TRBJ2-7 and V is TRBV4-3; tentative D call: TRBD1 (6 bases). Trimming removed 3 bases at V and 6 bases at J, with 12 bases between. The CDR3 has 13 residues. Per germline, CDR1 LGHNA and CDR2 YSLEER. In nucleotides, the CDR3 is TGCGCCAGCAGCCACGCAGGGACAAGCGAGCAGTACTTC. Translated, it gives CASSHAGTSEQYF.

The chain combines TRBV9 with TRBJ2-1; D uncertain. The CDR3 contains 14 residues. CDR1 and CDR2 from the germline V gene are SGDLS and YYNGEE. V lost 0 bases and J 3 bases, leaving 7 bases between the germline ends. CDR3 nucleotides: TGTGCCAGCAGCGTAGGTCAGATCTACAATGAGCAGTTCTTC. Protein: CASSVGQIYNEQFF. Together with reference TRBV9 and TRBJ2-1, the CDR3 gives the full variable domain: DSGVTQTPKHLITATGQRVTLRCSPRSGDLSVYWYQQSLDQGLQFLIQYYNGEERAKGNILERFSAQQFPDLHSELNLSSLELGDSALYFCASSVGQIYNEQFFGPGTRLTVL.

This clone was seen more than once but under ten times. The V gene is TRBV7-2, the J gene TRBJ2-1; unclear D gene. Germline V gene sequence: CDR1 SGHTA, CDR2 FQGNSA. V lost 5 bases to trimming and J lost 8 bases, with 13 bases between them. The CDR3 has 13 amino acids. The CDR3 sequence: CASSSLVVYEQFF. The CDR3 coding sequence is TGTGCCAGCAGCAGCTTAGTCGTCTATGAGCAGTTCTTC.

The chain uses TRBV7-8 and TRBJ2-7, with unresolved D. Germline V CDR1 and CDR2: SGHVS, FQNEAQ. Deletions cut 5 bases from V and 3 bases from J, with 14 bases between. The CDR3 loop spans 14 amino acids. The CDR3 nucleotides read TGTGCCAGCAGCCCCCTAAACGGGTTCTACGAGCAGTACTTC. Residues: CASSPLNGFYEQYF.

The CDR3 DNA reads as TGTGCCAGCACCCGGTCCATTCTCGAGTCCTCTTCTGGAAACACCATATATTTT. Amino acids: CASTRSILESSSGNTIYF. The chain carries TRBV6-7 and TRBJ1-3; no reliable D call. TRBV6-7 is known as an ORF, though its function is uncertain. CDR3 length: 18 amino acids. Deletions cut 7 bases from V and 1 base from J, with 23 bases between.

V usage is TRBV30 and J usage is TRBJ2-1; a weak D match, TRBD2 (6 bases). Per germline, CDR1 GTSNPN and CDR2 SVGIG (reference sequence). The CDR3 extends over 11 amino acids. Trimming removed 1 base at V and 10 bases at J, with 8 bases between. The CDR3 sequence: CAWSDRGEQFF. The CDR3 DNA follows: TGTGCCTGGAGTGACCGGGGGGAGCAGTTCTTC. Full variable domain (rest looked up from reference TRBV30 and TRBJ2-1): SQTIHQWPATLVQPVGSPLSLECTVEGTSNPNLYWYRQAAGRGLQLLFYSVGIGQISSEVPQNLSASRPQDRQFILSSKKLLLSDSGFYLCAWSDRGEQFFGPGTRLTVL.

The rearrangement uses TRBV5-1 and TRBJ2-6; weak D call: TRBD1 (6 bases). Germline CDR1 and CDR2: SGHRS and YFSETQ. The CDR3 sequence is 17 residues long. Trimming took 4 bases from V and 0 from J, leaving 14 bases between them. This CDR3 is CASSPMTGVSGANVLTF. The DNA for the CDR3 is TGCGCCAGCAGCCCGATGACAGGTGTCTCTGGGGCCAACGTCCTGACTTTC. The whole variable domain, filled in from reference TRBV5-1 and TRBJ2-6, reads KAGVTQTPRYLIKTRGQQVTLSCSPISGHRSVSWYQQTPGQGLQFLFEYFSETQRNKGNFPGRFSGRQFSNSRSEMNVSTLELGDSALYLCASSPMTGVSGANVLTFGAGSRLTVL.

This rearrangement joins TRBV2 to TRBJ2-3; 10 bases are a match to TRBD1. Looked up from germline, CDR1 is SNHLY and CDR2 is FYNNEI. With V trimmed by 5 bases and J by 1 base, 3 bases remained unmatched. The CDR3 is 15 residues long. CDR3 loop: CASSTGTGGTDTQYF. CDR3 sequence (DNA): TGTGCCAGCAGTACCGGGACAGGGGGCACAGATACGCAGTATTTT.

This clone showed up just a few times. At one of its ends the junction is not consistent with the germline gene, which may arise from a read error. The chain carries TRBV7-9 and TRBJ1-2, with D possibly being TRBD1 (6 bases). The CDR3 is made up of 12 amino acids. CDR1 SEHNR and CDR2 FQNEAQ come from the germline V gene (reference sequence). CDR3 protein: CSSSSQGSGYTF. The DNA for the CDR3 is TGTTCCAGCAGCTCACAGGGAAGTGGCTACACCTTC.

This clone was picked up a small number of times. The rearrangement links TRBV20-1 to TRBJ1-2; unclear D gene. This CDR3 contains 11 residues. CDR1 is DFQATT and CDR2 is SNEGSKA in the germline V gene (reference sequence). V lost 3 bases and J lost 2, with 4 bases in between. The CDR3 here is CSASGNYGYTF. The CDR3 coding sequence is TGCAGTGCTAGCGGGAACTATGGCTACACCTTC.

The V gene is TRBV15, the J gene TRBJ2-1, with 7 bases identical to TRBD2. The V segment lost 3 bases and the J segment 3 bases; nucleotides outside the gene matches: 2. CDR3 size: 14 residues. In germline, CDR1 is LNHNV, CDR2 YYDKDF (reference sequence). CDR3 nucleotides: TGTGCCACCAGCAGGAGCGGGAACTACAATGAGCAGTTCTTC. The encoded protein is CATSRSGNYNEQFF. The whole variable domain, remainder taken from reference TRBV15 and TRBJ2-1, is DAMVIQNPRYQVTQFGKPVTLSCSQTLNHNVMYWYQQKSSQAPKLLFHYYDKDFNNEADTPDNFQSRRPNTSFCFLDIRSPGLGDTAMYLCATSRSGNYNEQFFGPGTRLTVL.

This rearrangement joins TRBV9 to TRBJ2-7; TRBD1 aligns across 9 bases. The germline gives CDR1 SGDLS, CDR2 YYNGEE. The CDR3 covers 16 residues. The V and J ends lost 0 bases and 2 bases, in that order; junction bases with no gene match: 6. In DNA, the CDR3 is TGTGCCAGCAGCGTAGAGACAGGGGGGCCGGCCTACGAGCAGTACTTC. Its translation: CASSVETGGPAYEQYF.